This note documents a single T cell receptor beta chain sequence. As yet, its antigen is unknown. The CDR3 is made up of 16 amino acids. Germline V gives CDR1 LGHDT, CDR2 YNNKEL (reference sequence). Trimming took 4 bases from V and 2 from J, leaving 18 bases between them. This specimen comes from a study of T cell responses to AZD1222 COVID-19 vaccine. Generated by immunoSEQ multiplex PCR, the TCRdb table keeps only in-frame clones and is missing some. The repertoire has about 140,000 clones, about 91% of them found once; the top ten carry 9% to 9.5%. The study, taken as a whole, reports: Spike was spanned by vaccine-associated CD4 TCRs, which were dominant at 160-218 and 743-854.

Sequenced material: peripheral blood, taken 28 days after the second AZD1222 dose. The chain recombines TRBV3-1 (or the pseudogene TRBV3-2) with TRBJ2-7; a possible D gene is TRBD1 (6 bases). The sequence was obtained from an adult who received the AZD1222 COVID-19 vaccine. CDR3 sequence reads: CASSPTPPDSAYEQYF. The CDR3 nucleotides are TGTGCCAGCAGCCCCACCCCCCCGGACAGTGCCTACGAGCAGTACTTC.